Below, one TCR beta chain is given with its context. The antigen is not known. The data originate from a study of chemoradiotherapy in HPV16-positive cancers. Samples were taken several times over chemoradiotherapy. Germline assignment: CDR1 SGHRS and CDR2 YFSETQ. This CDR3 is built from 17 residues. The V end was cut by 4 bases, the J end by 1 base, with 20 bases between. Study-level points and caveats: During treatment, candidate HPV-specific clones and E7-related motifs expanded in tumor. Only two HPV16-positive patients supplied the functional HPV-specificity definition.

Sequenced by immunoSEQ multiplex PCR; TCRdb stores in-frame clones only, minus some. The sample includes 65,000 to 80,000 clones, 88% seen only once; the top ten take over 4%. The chain recombines TRBV5-1 with TRBJ2-5; D is possibly TRBD2 (5 bases). The sequence derives from a human donor with HPV-associated anogenital cancer. The sequencing used blood, collected from a patient who underwent chemoradiotherapy. This chain's CDR3 is CASSPGGFTGSQETQYF. Here the CDR3 DNA reads TGCGCCAGCAGCCCTGGCGGGTTTACGGGGAGCCAAGAGACCCAGTACTTC.